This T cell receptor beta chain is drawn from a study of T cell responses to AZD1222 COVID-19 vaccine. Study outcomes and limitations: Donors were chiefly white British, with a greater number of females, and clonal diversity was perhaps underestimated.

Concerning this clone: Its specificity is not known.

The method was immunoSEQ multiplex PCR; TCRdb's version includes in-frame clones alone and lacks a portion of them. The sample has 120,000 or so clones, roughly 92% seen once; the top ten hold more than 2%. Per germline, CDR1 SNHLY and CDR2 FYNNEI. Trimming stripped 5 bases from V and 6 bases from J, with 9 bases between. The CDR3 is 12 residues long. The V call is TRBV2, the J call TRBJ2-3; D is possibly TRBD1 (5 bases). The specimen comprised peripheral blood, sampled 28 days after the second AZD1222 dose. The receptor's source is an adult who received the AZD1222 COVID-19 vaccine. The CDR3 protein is CASSPGLDTQYF. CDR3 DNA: TGTGCCAGCAGTCCAGGGTTGGATACGCAGTATTTT.